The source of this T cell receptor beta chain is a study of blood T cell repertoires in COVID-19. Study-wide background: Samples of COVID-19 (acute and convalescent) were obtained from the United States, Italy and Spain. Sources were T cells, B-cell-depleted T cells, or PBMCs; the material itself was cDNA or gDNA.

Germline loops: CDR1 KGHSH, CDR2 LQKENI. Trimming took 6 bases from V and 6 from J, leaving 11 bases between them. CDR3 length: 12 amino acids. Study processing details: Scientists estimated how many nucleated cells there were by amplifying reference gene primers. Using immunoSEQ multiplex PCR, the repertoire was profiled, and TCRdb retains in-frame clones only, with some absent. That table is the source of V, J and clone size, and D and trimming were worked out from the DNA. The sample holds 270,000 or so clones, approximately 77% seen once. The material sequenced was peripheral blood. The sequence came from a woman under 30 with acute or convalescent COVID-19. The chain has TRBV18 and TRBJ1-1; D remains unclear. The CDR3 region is CASSQRRAEAFF. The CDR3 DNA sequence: TGTGCCAGCTCCCAACGGCGGGCTGAAGCTTTCTTT.